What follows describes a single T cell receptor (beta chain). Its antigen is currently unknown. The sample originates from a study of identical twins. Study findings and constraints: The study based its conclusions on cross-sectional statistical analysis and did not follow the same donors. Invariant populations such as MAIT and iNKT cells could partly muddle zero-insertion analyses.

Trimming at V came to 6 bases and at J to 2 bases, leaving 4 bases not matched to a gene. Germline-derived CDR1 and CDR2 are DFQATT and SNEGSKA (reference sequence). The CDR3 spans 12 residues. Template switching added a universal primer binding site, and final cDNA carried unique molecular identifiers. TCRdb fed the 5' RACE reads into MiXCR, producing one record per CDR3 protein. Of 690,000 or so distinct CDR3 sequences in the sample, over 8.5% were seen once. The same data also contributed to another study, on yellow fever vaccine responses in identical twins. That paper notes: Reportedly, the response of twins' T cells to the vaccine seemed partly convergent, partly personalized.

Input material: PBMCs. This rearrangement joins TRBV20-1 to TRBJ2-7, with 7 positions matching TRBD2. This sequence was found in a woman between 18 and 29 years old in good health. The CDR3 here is CSAKLATYEQYF. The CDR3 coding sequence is TGCAGTGCAAAACTAGCGACCTACGAGCAGTACTTC.